Included here is one T cell receptor (beta chain) sequence, with context. Germline CDR1 is SGHVS and CDR2 is FNYEAQ. The V gene lost 4 bases and the J gene lost 0 bases, with 4 bases spanning the gap. The CDR3 is 14 amino acids. This record comes from a study of CD8 T cells in Susac syndrome. Overall study: Patients with Susac syndrome were therapy-naive, on corticosteroids, or on intravenous immunoglobulin alone at blood draw.

High-throughput TCR beta sequencing covered peripheral CD8+ and CD4+ T cells. Negative isolation yielded CD8+ and CD4+ T cells; FACS enriched TEMRA cells. A quantity of roughly 0.5 to 1 ug RNA underwent reverse transcription using random hexamers. The immunoSEQ assay covered 54 Vbeta and 13 Jbeta segments for CDR3. TCRdb used MiXCR to reprocess the immunoSEQ multiplex PCR reads, holding one entry per CDR3 protein. The sample has tens of thousands of distinct CDR3 sequences; under 95% are singletons. The clonotype comes from a human donor with Susac syndrome. The chain joins TRBV7-6 to TRBJ2-6; D remains ambiguous. The sequencing sample was made of CD4+ T cells from PBMCs. The CDR3 DNA follows: TGTGCCAGCAGCTCAGTCTCTGGGGCCAACGTCCTGACTTTC. It is translated as CASSSVSGANVLTF.